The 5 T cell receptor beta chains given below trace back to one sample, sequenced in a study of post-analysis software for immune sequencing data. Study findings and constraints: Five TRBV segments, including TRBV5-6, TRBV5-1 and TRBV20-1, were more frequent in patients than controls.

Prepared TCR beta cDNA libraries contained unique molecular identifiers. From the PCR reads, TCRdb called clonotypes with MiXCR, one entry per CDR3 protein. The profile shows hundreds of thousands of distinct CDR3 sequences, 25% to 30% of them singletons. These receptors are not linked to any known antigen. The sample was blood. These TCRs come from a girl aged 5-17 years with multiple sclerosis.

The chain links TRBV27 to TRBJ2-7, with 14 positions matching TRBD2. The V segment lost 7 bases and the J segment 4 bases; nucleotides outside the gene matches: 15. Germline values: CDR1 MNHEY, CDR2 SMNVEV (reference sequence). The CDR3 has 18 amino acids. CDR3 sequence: CASNPRPRLAGGPYEQYF. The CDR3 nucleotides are TGTGCCAGCAACCCCAGACCGAGACTAGCGGGGGGGCCGTACGAGCAGTACTTC.

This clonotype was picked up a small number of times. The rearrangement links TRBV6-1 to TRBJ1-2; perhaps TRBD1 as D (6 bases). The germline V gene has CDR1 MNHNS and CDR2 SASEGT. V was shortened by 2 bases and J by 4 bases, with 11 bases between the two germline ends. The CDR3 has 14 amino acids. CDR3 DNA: TGTGCCAGCAGTGAACACAGGGTAGTCTATGGCTACACCTTC. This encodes CASSEHRVVYGYTF.

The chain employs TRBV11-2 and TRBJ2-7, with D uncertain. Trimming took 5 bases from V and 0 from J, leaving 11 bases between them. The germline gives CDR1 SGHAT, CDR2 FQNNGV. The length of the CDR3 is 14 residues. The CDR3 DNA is TGTGCCAGCAGCCTGTCCACCGCCTCCTACGAGCAGTACTTC. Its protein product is CASSLSTASYEQYF.

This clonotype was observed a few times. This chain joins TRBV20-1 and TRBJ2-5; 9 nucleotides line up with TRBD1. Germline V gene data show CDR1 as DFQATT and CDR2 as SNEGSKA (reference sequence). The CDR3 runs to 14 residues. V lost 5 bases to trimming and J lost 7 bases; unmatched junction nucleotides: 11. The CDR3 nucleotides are TGCAGTGCTCCCCGGCGGGACAGGGAAGGGACCCAGTACTTC. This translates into CSAPRRDREGTQYF.

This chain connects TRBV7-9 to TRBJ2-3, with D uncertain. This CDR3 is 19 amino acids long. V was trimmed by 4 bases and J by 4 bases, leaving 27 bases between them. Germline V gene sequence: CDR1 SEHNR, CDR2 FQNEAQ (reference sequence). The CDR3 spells CASSSNGKLVGMLPDTQYF. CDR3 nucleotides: TGTGCCAGCAGCTCCAACGGAAAACTCGTTGGTATGTTGCCAGATACGCAGTATTTT.